A selection of T cell receptor beta chains follows, all from one sample in a study of beta chain features in type 1 diabetes. Some clones are missing from TCRdb's copy, which holds only in-frame ones; the method was immunoSEQ multiplex PCR. The top ten hold less than 0.02% of the sample, which has hundreds of thousands of clones, roughly 15% seen once. The sequenced sample was naive CD4+ T cells from blood. The receptors derive from a man aged 18 to 29 with type 1 diabetes. Each CDR3 is given with its conserved first and last residue. D genes are given only for firm matches. Not every row has a clone size; where given, it reads once, few, many or a size class.

v_call	d_call	j_call	clone_size	cdr3_nt	cdr3_aa
TRBV27	.	TRBJ1-1	few	TGTGCCAGCAGTGCAAGGGGGTTTGGCACTGAAGCTTTCTTT	CASSARGFGTEAFF
TRBV4-1	.	TRBJ2-2	.	TGCGCCAGCAGCGCCCCGACTAGGAACACCGGGGAGCTGTTTTTT	CASSAPTRNTGELFF
TRBV28	.	TRBJ1-2	.	TGTGCCAGCAGTCCTCACCCCGGGGGGTATGGCTACACCTTC	CASSPHPGGYGYTF
TRBV14	.	TRBJ1-1	.	TGTGCCAGCAGCCCCGGCGGCAGGGTAACTTTCTTT	CASSPGGRVTFF
TRBV2	TRBD1	TRBJ1-2	.	TGTGCCAGCAGGCCGGGACAGGGTATCGGCTACACCTTC	CASRPGQGIGYTF
TRBV5-1	.	TRBJ1-2	few	TGCGCCAGCAGCTTGGGACTAACCTCCTATGGCTACACCTTC	CASSLGLTSYGYTF
TRBV19	TRBD2	TRBJ2-1	.	TGTGCCAGTAGTACTAGCGGGAGAGGGCACAATGAGCAGTTCTTC	CASSTSGRGHNEQFF
TRBV30	.	TRBJ1-1	.	TGTGCCTGGAGCGGTCTGAACACTGAAGCTTTCTTT	CAWSGLNTEAFF
TRBV6-5	TRBD2	TRBJ2-2	.	TGTGCCAGCAGTTACTACGTAGCGGGCACCGGGGAGCTGTTTTTT	CASSYYVAGTGELFF
TRBV27	TRBD1	TRBJ1-2	.	TGTGCCAGCAGTTCGCGGCAGGGGGCCGGCTATGGCTACACCTTC	CASSSRQGAGYGYTF
TRBV5-6	.	TRBJ1-2	.	TGTGCCAGCAGCTTGACTGTCTATGGCTACACCTTC	CASSLTVYGYTF
TRBV10-1	.	TRBJ2-3	few	TGCGCCAGCGGGCCCCGAGATACGCAGTATTTT	CASGPRDTQYF
TRBV29-1	.	TRBJ1-2	.	TGCAGCGTTCTTCGGGGGGACGGCTACACCTTC	CSVLRGDGYTF
TRBV29-1	.	TRBJ2-5	few	TGCAGCGTTAGTCCAGGGCTCCTGCTAGAGACCCAGTACTTC	CSVSPGLLLETQYF
TRBV7-9	.	TRBJ1-2	.	TGTGCCAGCAGCTCAAGGGCGGGGAACTATGGCTACACCTTC	CASSSRAGNYGYTF
TRBV7-9	TRBD2	TRBJ2-5	few	TGTGCCAGCAGCTCGACGACTAGCGGGAGATCCTCGCTGTACTTC	CASSSTTSGRSSLYF
TRBV7-2	TRBD1	TRBJ2-3	few	TGTGCCAGCACCCAAAACAGGGGCGCGGATACGCAGTATTTT	CASTQNRGADTQYF
TRBV28	TRBD1	TRBJ2-6	few	TGTGCCAGCAGTGGGACAGGGGTCTCCGGGGCCAACGTCCTGACTTTC	CASSGTGVSGANVLTF
TRBV28	.	TRBJ2-5	.	TGTGCCAGCAGTTTAGGGGCGGCCGAGACCCAGTACTTC	CASSLGAAETQYF
TRBV30	TRBD2	TRBJ2-7	few	TGTGCCTGGAGGACTAGCGGGAGGTACGAGCAGTACTTC	CAWRTSGRYEQYF
TRBV5-6	TRBD1	TRBJ2-6	.	TGTGCCAGCAGCTTGAACAGGGGTTTATTCGGGGCCAACGTCCTGACTTTC	CASSLNRGLFGANVLTF
TRBV5-4	.	TRBJ1-6	few	TGTGCCAGCAGCTTGCGCAGGGAAGATTCACCCCTCCACTTT	CASSLRREDSPLHF
TRBV11-2	TRBD1	TRBJ2-1	.	TGTGCCAGCAGCTACGACAGGGGGCGGGATGAGCAGTTCTTC	CASSYDRGRDEQFF
TRBV5-4	.	TRBJ2-3	.	TGTGCCAGCAGCTTGTCCCGGGTCGCAGATACGCAGTATTTT	CASSLSRVADTQYF
TRBV5-5	TRBD2	TRBJ2-5	few	TGTGCCAGCAGCCGCGGGACTAGCGATGAGACCCAGTACTTC	CASSRGTSDETQYF
TRBV5-6	TRBD2	TRBJ2-1	.	TGTGCCAGCAGCTTAAAGGCTAGCGGGAGGCCTGGTCGGCTATGGCAGTTCTTC	CASSLKASGRPGRLWQFF
TRBV5-4	TRBD1	TRBJ2-3	few	TGTGCCAGCAGCCGTTTCGGGACAGGATCCACAGATACGCAGTATTTT	CASSRFGTGSTDTQYF
TRBV5-1	.	TRBJ2-5	.	.	CASSFGPGGRETQYF
TRBV7-2	TRBD1	TRBJ1-2	few	TGTGCCAGCAGCTGGGACAGGGACGGCGGCTACACCTTC	CASSWDRDGGYTF
TRBV5-6	TRBD2	TRBJ2-1	few	TGTGCCAGCAGGACCCCTAGCGGGAGGTCCTACAATGAGCAGTTCTTC	CASRTPSGRSYNEQFF
TRBV29-1	TRBD1	TRBJ1-2	.	TGCAGCGGTCGGACAGGGTCTGGAGCCTATGGCTACACCTTC	CSGRTGSGAYGYTF
TRBV5-6	.	TRBJ2-5	.	TGTGCCAGCAGTCAGAAAGAGACCCAGTACTTC	CASSQKETQYF
TRBV2	TRBD2	TRBJ2-1	.	TGTGCCAGCAGTGAGGCCAGCGGGAGATACAATGAGCAGTTCTTC	CASSEASGRYNEQFF
TRBV23-1	.	TRBJ2-7	few	TGCGCCAGCAGTCAAGGCTCGGGGAACTCCTACGAGCAGTACTTC	CASSQGSGNSYEQYF
TRBV4-3	.	TRBJ2-5	few	TGCGCCAGCAGCCAAGATGGTCTCAGGGGGACCCAGTACTTC	CASSQDGLRGTQYF
TRBV30	TRBD1	TRBJ2-2	.	TGTGCCCTCAGGACAGGGGATACCGGGGAGCTGTTTTTT	CALRTGDTGELFF
TRBV18	.	TRBJ1-5	.	TGTGCCAGCTCACCAGTGGGGAGGGACCCTCAGCCCCAGCATTTT	CASSPVGRDPQPQHF
TRBV13	.	TRBJ2-1	.	TGTGCCAGCAGCTACGTTAATGCGGGAAACGAGCAGTTCTTC	CASSYVNAGNEQFF
TRBV30	TRBD1	TRBJ1-3	.	TGTGCCTGTGAAACCGGGACAGGTACTGGAAACACCATATATTTT	CACETGTGTGNTIYF
TRBV7-9	TRBD1	TRBJ1-4	few	TGTGCCAGCAGCCCCTGGACAGGGGGCGCAACTAATGAAAAACTGTTTTTT	CASSPWTGGATNEKLFF
TRBV7-9	.	TRBJ2-7	.	TGTGCCAGCAGCTTTGACAGTCCCTACGAGCAGTACTTC	CASSFDSPYEQYF
TRBV19	TRBD1	TRBJ2-7	few	TGTGCCAGTAGTAGAAGGGGGCGAACCTACGAGCAGTACTTC	CASSRRGRTYEQYF
TRBV10-3	.	TRBJ2-7	few	TGTGCCATCAGCAAAACCTCTAGCAACTACGAGCAGTACTTC	CAISKTSSNYEQYF
TRBV13	.	TRBJ2-7	.	TGTGCCAGCAGCTTAGCCGCGGGCGGAGACGAGCAGTACTTC	CASSLAAGGDEQYF
TRBV5-1	TRBD2	TRBJ2-7	few	TGCGCCAGCAGCCTGGGCGCGACTAGCGGGAGTTACGAGCAGTACTTC	CASSLGATSGSYEQYF
TRBV30	TRBD2	TRBJ2-2	.	TGTGCCTGGAGTCGACTAGCGGAGACCGGGGAGCTGTTTTTT	CAWSRLAETGELFF
TRBV30	.	TRBJ1-5	few	TGTGCCTGGAGTGTAGTCGGGCAGGGCTTTCAGCCCCAGCATTTT	CAWSVVGQGFQPQHF
TRBV30	.	TRBJ2-6	.	TGTGCCTGGAGTCTTGGACAGCCCGGGGCCAACGTCCTGACTTTC	CAWSLGQPGANVLTF
TRBV18	TRBD2	TRBJ2-5	.	TGTGCCAGCTCACTTACAGCGGGGGAGACCCAGTACTTC	CASSLTAGETQYF
TRBV30	.	TRBJ2-7	.	TGTGCCTGGAGTGTATCGGGGAGGGAGCAGTACTTC	CAWSVSGREQYF
TRBV2	TRBD1	TRBJ2-1	.	TGTGCCAGCAGTGCCGGGACAGCCTACAATGAGCAGTTCTTC	CASSAGTAYNEQFF
TRBV2	TRBD1	TRBJ1-5	few	TGTGCCAGCAGGGGGGACAGCGCTTATCAGCCCCAGCATTTT	CASRGDSAYQPQHF
TRBV18	.	TRBJ2-5	few	TGTGCCAGCTCACCCTTGGAGACCCAGTACTTC	CASSPLETQYF
TRBV30	TRBD1	TRBJ2-2	.	TGTGCCTGGCGATGGACAGGGACCGGGGAGCTGTTTTTT	CAWRWTGTGELFF
TRBV27	TRBD2	TRBJ2-5	few	TGTGCCAGCGCCCCAGCTAGCGGGAGGGGGACCCAGTACTTC	CASAPASGRGTQYF
TRBV5-4	.	TRBJ1-2	few	TGTGCCAGCAGCTTCGCTGACAGAGGCTATGGCTACACCTTC	CASSFADRGYGYTF
TRBV30	.	TRBJ1-1	few	TGTGCCTGGAGTCTCCTTTTGAACACTGAAGCTTTCTTT	CAWSLLLNTEAFF
TRBV28	.	TRBJ1-2	.	TGTGCCAGCAGCTACCGGGGTCTCGGCTACACCTTC	CASSYRGLGYTF
TRBV30	TRBD1	TRBJ2-3	.	TGTGCCTGGAGTGCCTCCCGGACAGGGAACACAGATACGCAGTATTTT	CAWSASRTGNTDTQYF